A single sample is the source of the 5 T cell receptor beta chains below, sequenced in a study of Graves' ophthalmopathy and Graves' hyperthyroidism. Amplification targeted the TCR beta CDR3 regions, with RNA transcripts as the source material. The authors performed first-round RT-PCR with HTBI primers and then a second-round multiplex PCR. Via MiXCR, TCRdb re-called the multiplex PCR reads, giving one row per CDR3 protein. Here the sample spans some 750,000 distinct CDR3 sequences, 40% being singletons. The sequencing sample was made of peripheral blood. These receptors were collected from an adult man with Graves' ophthalmopathy.

This clonotype was detected only a few times. Since a much larger clone is just one base distant, this may be a read error. V and J are TRBV20-1 and TRBJ2-7; D remains ambiguous. Germline V CDR1 and CDR2: DFQATT, SNEGSKA (reference sequence). This CDR3 contains 14 residues. DNA for the CDR3: TGCAGTGCTAGAGGGACCCCGAGACCTTACGGGCAGTACTTC. Its protein product is CSARGTPRPYGQYF.

This CDR3 is CASSFYGGTYEQYF. The CDR3 region has the DNA TGTGCCAGCAGCTTTTACGGGGGGACCTACGAGCAGTACTTC. This chain joins TRBV7-2 and TRBJ2-7; 7 positions match TRBD2. Trimming took 3 bases from V and 2 from J; bases not matched to a gene: 4. CDR3 length equals 14 residues. Germline lookup yields CDR1 SGHTA and CDR2 FQGNSA.

The chain is built from TRBV20-1 and TRBJ1-5; D is ambiguous. Germline CDR1 is DFQATT and CDR2 is SNEGSKA (reference sequence). The CDR3 covers 14 residues. V gave up 0 bases and J gave up 4 bases, with 10 bases separating them. CDR3 in DNA: TGCAGTGCTAGAGATGCGGCATGGAATCAGCCCCAGCATTTT. Residues: CSARDAAWNQPQHF.

In its sample, this clonotype was seen many times. This chain uses TRBV2 with TRBJ1-1; TRBD1 matches 8 bases. The CDR3 is 13 residues long. V lost 6 bases to trimming and J lost 4 bases; unmatched junction nucleotides: 4. Looked up from germline, CDR1 is SNHLY and CDR2 is FYNNEI. The CDR3 DNA reads TGTGCCAGCAGGGAGGACAGGGTCACTGAAGCTTTCTTT. Its protein product is CASREDRVTEAFF.

This clonotype appeared a single time. This chain links TRBV7-7 with TRBJ1-2, with no clear D. The V end lost 4 bases, the J end lost 2 bases, and 20 bases lay between the germline ends. CDR3 size: 17 residues. Germline V gives CDR1 SSHAT, CDR2 FNYEAQ (reference sequence). The CDR3 DNA is TGTGCCAGCAGCTCGCCCGGGTACAGCTTAACCAACTATGGCTACACCTTC. It codes for CASSSPGYSLTNYGYTF.